This T cell receptor beta chain was captured by sequencing in a study of blood T cell repertoires in COVID-19. Study summary: From the United States, Italy and Spain came samples of acute and convalescent COVID-19. Sources were T cells, B-cell-depleted T cells, or PBMCs; the material itself was cDNA or gDNA.

Original processing methods: From reference gene primer amplification, estimates of nucleated cell counts were derived. Profiling relied on immunoSEQ multiplex PCR, and the TCRdb table lists in-frame clones only, not all of them. That table is the source of V, J and clone size, and D and trimming were worked out from the DNA. The sample has fewer than 200,000 clones; 76% are singletons. The CDR3 length is 15 residues. Trimming took 5 bases from V and 0 from J, leaving 12 bases between them. Germline CDR1 is SGHDT and CDR2 is YYEEEE. This clone was counted a few times. This receptor was taken from a woman aged 45-65 years with active or convalescent COVID-19. The specimen was peripheral blood. The rearrangement joins TRBV5-6 to TRBJ1-5; perhaps TRBD1 as D (5 bases). The CDR3 loop is CASSSQVYSNQPQHF. CDR3 coding DNA: TGTGCCAGCAGTTCACAGGTTTATAGCAATCAGCCCCAGCATTTT. Drawing the rest from reference TRBV5-6 and TRBJ1-5, the complete variable domain is DAGVTQSPTHLIKTRGQQVTLRCSPKSGHDTVSWYQQALGQGPQFIFQYYEEEERQRGNFPDRFSGHQFPNYSSELNVNALLLGDSALYLCASSSQVYSNQPQHFGDGTRLSIL.